The 18 T cell receptor beta chains in this list originate from one sample, sequenced in a study of blood T cell repertoires in COVID-19 (TCRdb year 2020). The method behind the library was the immunoSEQ multiplex PCR assay. TCRdb took this table from immuneACCESS and kept in-frame rearrangements with V and J called. Such tables lack part of the clones; where checked against another copy, unresolved V genes explain under half of the gap, and the rest is unexplained. Counted in this sample were 260,000 or so clones; roughly 90% of them appeared once. Just under 9.5% of the sample lies in the top ten. The sequenced material came from peripheral blood. The receptors come from a man between 18 and 29 years old with active or convalescent COVID-19.

This chain joins TRBV6-2 or TRBV6-3 and TRBJ2-3; 10 bases agree with TRBD2. Germline assignment: CDR1 MNHEY and CDR2 SVGEGT. V dropped 5 bases and J dropped 2; count of bases not matched to a gene: 1. The CDR3 sequence is 14 residues long. The CDR3 nucleotides are TGTGCCAGCAGTAGCGGGGGGGCCACAGATACGCAGTATTTT. As protein: CASSSGGATDTQYF.

The rearrangement links TRBV3-1 (or the pseudogene TRBV3-2) to TRBJ1-1; tentative D call: TRBD1 (6 bases). Trimming took 1 base from V and 2 from J, leaving 11 bases between them. Germline lookup yields CDR1 LGHDT and CDR2 YNNKEL (reference sequence). There are 15 residues in the CDR3. The CDR3 DNA sequence: TGTGCCAGCAGCCAAGCGGACAGAATTAACACTGAAGCTTTCTTT. Residues: CASSQADRINTEAFF.

The chain uses TRBV6-5 and TRBJ2-7; D is perhaps TRBD2 (5 bases). Between the trimmed V and J ends, which lost 6 bases and 3 bases, there was a span of 18 bases. The CDR3 sequence is 15 residues long. Germline V CDR1 and CDR2: MNHEY, SVGAGI. The CDR3 protein is CASSPRRTEDYEQYF. CDR3 nucleotides: TGTGCCAGCAGCCCACGCCGGACGGAGGACTACGAGCAGTACTTC.

This clone was seen a single time. The gene calls are TRBV4-1 and TRBJ1-1; TRBD1 agrees at 7 bases. The CDR3 sequence is 14 residues long. The germline gives CDR1 MGHRA, CDR2 YSYEKL. The junction had 3 bases not matched to a gene; V was cut back by 2 bases and J by 3 bases. The CDR3, as DNA: TGCGCCAGCAGCCAACACACAGGGGACACTGAAGCTTTCTTT. As protein: CASSQHTGDTEAFF.

In this sample, this clone turned up once. J is TRBJ2-7 and V is TRBV6-5; D is uncertain. The CDR3 extends over 13 amino acids. Trimming removed 6 bases at V and 7 bases at J, with 16 bases between. The germline CDR1 and CDR2 sequences are MNHEY and SVGAGI. The CDR3 sequence is CASRRAAIGEQYF. The CDR3 coding sequence is TGTGCCAGCAGACGCGCGGCGATTGGGGAGCAGTACTTC.

This sequence joins TRBV19 and TRBJ1-5; TRBD1 is a possible D gene (5 bases). The CDR3 runs 16 residues. The germline gives CDR1 LNHDA, CDR2 SQIVND (reference sequence). Trimming stripped 7 bases from V and 0 bases from J, with 16 bases between. This CDR3 reads CASNGGVLYSNQPQHF. The CDR3 nucleotides are TGTGCCAGTAATGGGGGGGTCCTCTATAGCAATCAGCCCCAGCATTTT.

The chain combines TRBV21-1 with TRBJ2-5; the D call of TRBD1 is as the table states it, not checked on the DNA. TRBV21-1 is assigned pseudogene status. This CDR3 is 16 amino acids long. In DNA form, the CDR3 reads TGTGCCAGCAGCAAGACCGGGACAGGGGTTTTGGAGACCCAGTACTTC. This gives the protein CASSKTGTGVLETQYF.

CDR3 amino acids: CASSDPRDYNSPLHF. For the CDR3, the DNA is TGTGCCAGCAGTGACCCCCGGGATTATAATTCACCCCTCCACTTT. The chain is built from TRBV25-1 and TRBJ1-6, with D unresolved. Germline CDR1 reads MGHDK; CDR2 reads SYGVNS. The CDR3 length is 15 residues. Trimming removed 3 bases at V and 4 bases at J, with 10 bases between.

DNA for the CDR3: TGTGCCAGCAGCTCGAGCGGCCTCACAGATACGCAGTATTTT. Protein: CASSSSGLTDTQYF. The genes are TRBV7-9 and TRBJ2-3; a weak D match, TRBD2 (5 bases). V was shortened by 4 bases and J by 2 bases, with 10 bases between the two germline ends. The CDR3 has 14 residues. Germline V CDR1 and CDR2: SEHNR, FQNEAQ (reference sequence).

The chain is built from TRBV5-5 and TRBJ2-7; 8 nucleotides align to TRBD1. The germline gives CDR1 SGHKS, CDR2 YYEKEE (reference sequence). This CDR3 region has 14 residues. V lost 2 bases, J lost 5 bases, and 6 bases stayed unmatched. The CDR3 DNA is TGTGCCAGCAGCTTATTCCAGGGGGCCAACGAGCAGTACTTC. It translates to CASSLFQGANEQYF.

This chain uses TRBV19 with TRBJ1-2; the match to TRBD1 covers 7 bases. Unmatched junction bases numbered 6, after V lost 5 bases and J lost 3 bases. The CDR3 consists of 14 residues. Germline V gives CDR1 LNHDA, CDR2 SQIVND (reference sequence). Here the CDR3 DNA reads TGTGCCAGTAGTGTGGACAGGACTTACTATGGCTACACCTTC. Translation: CASSVDRTYYGYTF.

This chain's CDR3 is CASSLTGGNQPQHF. CDR3 DNA: TGTGCCAGCAGCTTGACAGGGGGCAATCAGCCCCAGCATTTT. The V call is TRBV7-9, the J call TRBJ1-5; 8 bases map to TRBD1. Germline trimming cut 3 bases from V and 2 bases from J; bases unmatched to any gene: 0. CDR1 SEHNR and CDR2 FQNEAQ come from the germline V gene (reference sequence). The length of the CDR3 is 14 residues.

The chain uses TRBV12-5 and TRBJ1-2; D is possibly TRBD1 (5 bases). This CDR3 is built from 14 residues. Trimming stripped 3 bases from V and 4 bases from J, with 12 bases between. Germline CDR1 is LGHNT and CDR2 is FRNRAP. In nucleotides, the CDR3 is TGTGCTAGTGGTTTACAGGCCGATCCCTATGGCTACACCTTC. This codes for CASGLQADPYGYTF.

This clone was found once. V usage is TRBV11-2 and J usage is TRBJ1-2, with 8 bases lining up with TRBD1. CDR1 and CDR2 (germline): SGHAT, FQNNGV. Trimming removed 4 bases from V and 2 bases from J; junction bases left unmatched: 0. The CDR3 is 13 amino acids. CDR3 residues: CASSWTGNYGYTF. CDR3 coding DNA: TGTGCCAGCAGCTGGACAGGGAACTATGGCTACACCTTC.

This chain joins TRBV5-1 and TRBJ2-3; 12 nucleotides align to TRBD2. V lost 5 bases and J lost 6; bases outside the gene matches: 4. This CDR3 has 14 amino acids. Germline CDR1 is SGHRS and CDR2 is YFSETQ. In DNA, the CDR3 is TGCGCCAGCAGAATGGGACTAGCGGGTGATACGCAGTATTTT. Translating it yields CASRMGLAGDTQYF.

V is TRBV5-4 and J is TRBJ1-1; TRBD1 matches at 8 bases. This CDR3 has 13 amino acids. With 6 bases clipped from V and 11 bases from J, the junction kept 12 bases outside the gene matches. Germline V gene sequence: CDR1 SGHNT, CDR2 YYREEE (reference sequence). CDR3: CASKRQGRGNAFF. The DNA for the CDR3 is TGTGCCAGCAAGAGACAGGGGAGGGGGAATGCTTTCTTT.

The chain recombines TRBV7-2 with TRBJ1-3, with 8 nucleotides matching TRBD1. The CDR3 extends over 15 amino acids. The J segment lost 2 bases and the V segment lost 5 bases, leaving 5 bases of the junction unmatched. In germline, CDR1 is SGHTA, CDR2 FQGNSA. This CDR3 reads CASSLQQGAGNTIYF. The CDR3, as DNA: TGTGCCAGCAGCCTTCAACAGGGGGCTGGAAACACCATATATTTT.

The V gene is TRBV6-2 or TRBV6-3, the J gene TRBJ2-2; 7 nucleotides line up with TRBD1. V shed 0 bases, J shed 0 bases, and the junction held 13 bases outside the gene matches. The CDR3 covers 20 residues. Germline V lookup: CDR1 MNHEY, CDR2 SVGEGT. The CDR3 spells CASSYSHRGKILANTGELFF. The DNA of the CDR3 is TGTGCCAGCAGTTACTCGCACAGGGGCAAAATCTTGGCGAACACCGGGGAGCTGTTTTTT.